This T cell receptor beta chain is from a study of chemoradiotherapy in HPV16-positive cancers. Study-level information: Candidate HPV-specific clones and shared TCR motifs came from two HPV16-positive patients.

Concerning this clone: Its target is unknown.

V shed 5 bases, J shed 4 bases, and the junction held 8 bases outside the gene matches. The CDR3 consists of 16 residues. Germline V gene sequence: CDR1 SGHTA, CDR2 FQGTGA. This table comes from immunoSEQ multiplex PCR, and its TCRdb copy is limited to in-frame clones, with some not included. The sample contains tens of thousands of clones, about 88% of which appear only once. Study-wide findings and caveats: Only a couple of HPV16-positive patients supplied the functional HPV-specificity definition. Better recurrence-free survival went with HPV-responsive T-cell expansion in HPV16-positive patients. Non-HPV-specific T cells did not expand in tumors during treatment, whereas candidate HPV-specific clones and E7-related motifs did.

This clonotype was obtained from a human donor with HPV-associated anogenital cancer. The material was blood, obtained from a patient who underwent chemoradiotherapy. The chain links TRBV7-3 to TRBJ2-3, with 11 bases that match TRBD2. Here the CDR3 DNA reads TGTGCCAGCAGCCCCTCAGTAGCGGGAGGGTCAGATACGCAGTATTTT. It codes for CASSPSVAGGSDTQYF.